This T cell receptor beta chain was obtained from a study of T cell changes during pregnancy in multiple sclerosis. The table came from immunoSEQ multiplex PCR; TCRdb's copy has only in-frame clones and leaves some out. This sample yields 30,000 to 40,000 clones, of which 90% to 95% are seen a single time; around 2.7% belongs to the top ten. This CDR3 spans 15 amino acids. The germline CDR1 and CDR2 sequences are KGHSH and LQKENI. Trimming cost V 2 bases and J 4 bases, with 14 bases left between them. V is TRBV18 and J is TRBJ1-1; unclear D gene. The receptor was isolated from a female donor in good health, enrolled as a control in a pregnancy study. The source material was CD4+ T cells from peripheral blood mononuclear cells, sampled in the third trimester of pregnancy. This CDR3 reads CASSPSYAYGTEAFF. The CDR3 region has the DNA TGTGCCAGCTCACCAAGCTACGCCTACGGCACTGAAGCTTTCTTT.